These 14 T cell receptor beta chains were sequenced from one sample in a study of shared clonotypes between healthy human individuals. TCRdb's table, derived via immunoSEQ multiplex PCR, lists solely in-frame clones and lacks some. This table holds approximately 2,200,000 clones, roughly 91% found once. Naive-designated CD8 cells lacked CD45RO, were positively enriched for CCR7, and omitted terminally differentiated effector memory CD45RA+ cells. Sequencing was done on a sample of naive CD8+ T cells from PBMCs. These receptors were collected from a man aged 18 to 29 in good health. Some clones in this sample may be carry-over from other donors' samples.

The chain has TRBV11-2 and TRBJ2-1; D may be TRBD1 or TRBD2 (5 bases each). Per germline, CDR1 SGHAT and CDR2 FQNNGV. This CDR3 has 15 amino acids. V was shortened by 5 bases and J by 4 bases, with 15 bases between the two germline ends. The DNA of the CDR3 is TGTGCCAGCAGCGAATTAAGGGGAGTTTACAATGAGCAGTTCTTC. It yields the protein CASSELRGVYNEQFF.

In the case of this clone: The same CDR3 also results from other DNA sequences found in this sample. The DNA for the CDR3 is TGCGCCAGCAGCTTGGTAGGCAATCAGCCCCAGCATTTT. Its protein product is CASSLVGNQPQHF. The chain recombines TRBV5-1 with TRBJ1-5; D call uncertain. This CDR3 comprises 13 residues. CDR1 and CDR2 from the germline V gene are SGHRS and YFSETQ. The V end lost 0 bases, the J end lost 2 bases, and 3 bases lay between the germline ends. The whole variable domain, remainder taken from reference TRBV5-1 and TRBJ1-5, is KAGVTQTPRYLIKTRGQQVTLSCSPISGHRSVSWYQQTPGQGLQFLFEYFSETQRNKGNFPGRFSGRQFSNSRSEMNVSTLELGDSALYLCASSLVGNQPQHFGDGTRLSIL.

The gene calls are TRBV7-7 and TRBJ2-1; perhaps TRBD2 as D (6 bases). The germline CDR1 and CDR2 sequences are SSHAT and FNYEAQ (reference sequence). V dropped 6 bases and J dropped 13 bases, with 28 bases sitting between them. This CDR3 contains 16 residues. The CDR3 region has the DNA TGTGCCAGCAGTCCTGGACTGGGAGGCAAACCAGGCGACCAGTTCTTC. Protein product: CASSPGLGGKPGDQFF.

As for this clone: The sample contains more than one DNA sequence encoding this CDR3. The gene calls are TRBV19 and TRBJ1-1, with TRBD1 as a possible D gene (5 bases). This CDR3 contains 13 residues. From germline, CDR1 is LNHDA and CDR2 SQIVND (reference sequence). V was trimmed by 6 bases and J by 0 bases, leaving 8 bases between them. CDR3 in DNA: TGTGCCAGTAGGCAGGGAATGAACACTGAAGCTTTCTTT. Translated, it gives CASRQGMNTEAFF. The whole variable domain, filled in from reference TRBV19 and TRBJ1-1, reads DGGITQSPKYLFRKEGQNVTLSCEQNLNHDAMYWYRQDPGQGLRLIYYSQIVNDFQKGDIAEGYSVSREKKESFPLTVTSAQKNPTAFYLCASRQGMNTEAFFGQGTRLTVV.

Comments on this clone: Other DNA variants within this sample encode the same CDR3. The J gene is TRBJ2-3, the V gene TRBV5-1, with 7 bases lining up with TRBD2. Trimming removed 5 bases from V and 6 bases from J; junction bases left unmatched: 6. The CDR3 spans 13 residues. Germline V gene data show CDR1 as SGHRS and CDR2 as YFSETQ. Written as DNA, the CDR3 is TGCGCCAGCAGTCTGGAAGCGGGGGATACGCAGTATTTT. Translated: CASSLEAGDTQYF.

The rearrangement joins TRBV6-5 to TRBJ2-7, with D perhaps matching TRBD2 (6 bases). The CDR3 has 16 residues. The ends were cut back, 2 bases at V and 2 bases at J, with 16 bases in the middle. Germline CDR1 and CDR2: MNHEY and SVGAGI. The CDR3 protein is CASSYGGTDRPYEQYF. In DNA, the CDR3 is TGTGCCAGCAGTTACGGGGGGACGGATCGACCCTACGAGCAGTACTTC.

V gene TRBV7-2 combines with J gene TRBJ1-3; D gene ambiguous. The CDR3 is made up of 15 amino acids. Germline V gene data show CDR1 as SGHTA and CDR2 as FQGNSA. Trimming cost V 6 bases and J 4 bases, with 16 bases left between them. The CDR3 sequence: CASSPDFSMGNTIYF. CDR3 nucleotide sequence: TGTGCCAGCAGTCCGGACTTTTCAATGGGAAACACCATATATTTT.

V usage is TRBV2 and J usage is TRBJ2-7, with TRBD2 identical over 8 bases. Looked up from germline, CDR1 is SNHLY and CDR2 is FYNNEI. This CDR3 spans 12 amino acids. Unmatched junction bases numbered 3, after V lost 8 bases and J lost 3 bases. CDR3 DNA: TGTGCCAGCGGACTAGCAGTCTACGAGCAGTACTTC. Residues: CASGLAVYEQYF.

The chain couples TRBV9 to TRBJ2-3; 8 positions match TRBD1. V dropped 4 bases and J dropped 4; count of bases not matched to a gene: 14. The CDR3 runs 17 residues. The germline CDR1 and CDR2 sequences are SGDLS and YYNGEE. CDR3 sequence reads: CASSRVDGQGEADTQYF. The DNA of the CDR3 is TGTGCCAGCAGCAGAGTCGATGGACAGGGTGAGGCAGATACGCAGTATTTT.

This rearrangement joins TRBV28 to TRBJ2-6, with D hard to call. The CDR3 runs 15 residues. CDR1 and CDR2 (germline): MDHEN, SYDVKM. Between the trimmed V and J ends, which lost 5 bases and 4 bases, there was a span of 12 bases. The CDR3 DNA sequence: TGTGCCAGCAGTAAAGGGTTCTCCGGGGCCAACGTCCTGACTTTC. This codes for CASSKGFSGANVLTF.

This clone occurred once. The J gene is TRBJ1-5, the V gene TRBV27; maybe TRBD1 (6 bases). The CDR3 runs 18 residues. V was cut by 2 bases and J by 0 bases, with 17 bases left in between. Germline values: CDR1 MNHEY, CDR2 SMNVEV (reference sequence). The CDR3: CASSLAPTGPYSNQPQHF. CDR3 nucleotide sequence: TGTGCCAGCAGTTTAGCTCCGACAGGCCCCTATAGCAATCAGCCCCAGCATTTT.

Here the CDR3 reads CATGVRGSGREQYF. CDR3 DNA: TGTGCCACCGGCGTGCGGGGGTCTGGTCGAGAGCAGTACTTC. The V call is TRBV15, the J call TRBJ2-7; 7 bases agree with TRBD2. Germline V lookup: CDR1 LNHNV, CDR2 YYDKDF (reference sequence). The ends lost 8 bases at V and 7 bases at J; junction bases unmatched: 14. CDR3 length equals 14 residues.

The chain joins TRBV5-6 to TRBJ2-7; D could derive from TRBD1 or TRBD2 (5 bases each). Germline CDR1 SGHDT, CDR2 YYEEEE. The germline V and J ends were trimmed by 7 bases and 0 bases, with 11 bases remaining between them. CDR3 size: 13 residues. In DNA form, the CDR3 reads TGTGCCAGCGGGGGACCAGTCTCCTACGAGCAGTACTTC. The encoded protein is CASGGPVSYEQYF. The complete variable domain, with remaining parts taken from reference TRBV5-6 and TRBJ2-7, reads DAGVTQSPTHLIKTRGQQVTLRCSPKSGHDTVSWYQQALGQGPQFIFQYYEEEERQRGNFPDRFSGHQFPNYSSELNVNALLLGDSALYLCASGGPVSYEQYFGPGTRLTVT.

V usage is TRBV29-1 and J usage is TRBJ2-1, with TRBD1 matching over 11 bases. This CDR3 has 19 amino acids. Germline CDR1 SQVTM, CDR2 ANQGSEA. V shed 3 bases and J 0 bases; nucleotides not matched to a gene: 13. As DNA, the CDR3 is TGCAGCGTTGATGAGCCCGGGACAGGGGGGGTTGGCTCCTACAATGAGCAGTTCTTC. Amino acids: CSVDEPGTGGVGSYNEQFF.